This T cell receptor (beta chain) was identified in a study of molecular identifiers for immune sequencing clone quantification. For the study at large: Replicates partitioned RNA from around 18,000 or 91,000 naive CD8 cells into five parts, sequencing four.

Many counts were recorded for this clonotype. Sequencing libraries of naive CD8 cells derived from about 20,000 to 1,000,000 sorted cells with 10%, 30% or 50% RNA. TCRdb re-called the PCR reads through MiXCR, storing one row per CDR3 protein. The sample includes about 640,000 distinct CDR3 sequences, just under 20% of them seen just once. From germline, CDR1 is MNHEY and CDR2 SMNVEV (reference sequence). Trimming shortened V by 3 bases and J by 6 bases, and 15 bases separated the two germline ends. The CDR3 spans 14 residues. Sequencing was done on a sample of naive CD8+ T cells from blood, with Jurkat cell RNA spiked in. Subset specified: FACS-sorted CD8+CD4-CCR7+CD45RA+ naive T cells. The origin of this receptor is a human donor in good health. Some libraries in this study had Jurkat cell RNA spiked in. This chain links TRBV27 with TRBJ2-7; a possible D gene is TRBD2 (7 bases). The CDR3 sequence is CASSFGGAPGEQYF. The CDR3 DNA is TGTGCCAGCAGTTTTGGGGGGGCCCCTGGCGAGCAGTACTTC.